This entry is about one T cell receptor beta chain. Germline V gene lookup returns CDR1 DFQATT and CDR2 SNEGSKA (reference sequence). The CDR3 runs to 13 residues. The V end was cut by 3 bases, the J end by 2 bases, with 7 bases between. These data come from a study of patients and donors after allogeneic stem cell transplantation. In TCRdb, the RT-PCR reads were re-called with MiXCR into one record per CDR3 protein. The top ten hold around 10% of the sample, which has about 230,000 distinct CDR3 sequences, around 14% seen once. V is TRBV20-1 and J is TRBJ2-2; the D is unclear. This clonotype originated in a human donor who was either an allogeneic HSCT recipient or a stem cell or donor lymphocyte infusion donor (not recorded which). It is not recorded whose cells these are; they may come from a transplant donor. Sequenced sample: blood, either unsorted or a sorted T cell fraction (not recorded which). CDR3 DNA sequence: TGCAGTGCTAGCCTTGGAAACACCGGGGAGCTGTTTTTT. As protein: CSASLGNTGELFF.